This T cell receptor (beta chain) was sequenced in a study of T cells after yellow fever vaccination. This clonotype was recorded at least ten times. Its antigen is not identified. General study points: Across the CD4 and CD8 compartments, a small share of clonotypes was present in both. Detected again after the booster were most primary-vaccination clones, at 96% CD4 and around 91% CD8.

V gave up 0 bases and J gave up 1 base, with 12 bases separating them. Germline CDR1 SGHTA, CDR2 FQGNSA. This CDR3 spans 16 amino acids. 5'RACE template switching generated TCR cDNA, adding a universal primer site and UMIs. TCRdb re-analysed the 5' RACE reads in MiXCR, keeping a single row per CDR3 protein. The table shows 150,000 to 200,000 distinct CDR3 sequences, with around 7.2% occurring only once. This chain links TRBV7-2 with TRBJ2-5; a possible D gene is TRBD2 (5 bases). The sample consisted of CD4+ T cells sorted from PBMCs, taken 5 days after the first yellow fever vaccination. The sequence was obtained from a man younger than 35 who received the YFV17D yellow fever vaccine. This chain's CDR3 is CASSLAGISGQETQYF. The CDR3 nucleotides read TGTGCCAGCAGCTTAGCGGGGATCAGCGGCCAAGAGACCCAGTACTTC.